This T cell receptor (beta chain) was obtained from a study of a mutant IDH1 vaccine in newly diagnosed glioma. Across the study: Treated patients comprised 62.5% males and approximately 38% females, mean age roughly 44 years. Beforehand, treatment had been radiotherapy, temozolomide, or both; the majority received both.

Measured with immunoSEQ multiplex PCR; TCRdb has only the in-frame clones, and not every one. This table holds about 15,000 clones, 75% to 90% found once. Indicated time point: baseline, week 1 (first vaccination visit). Treatment reported: pre-vaccination baseline after standard-of-care therapy. Trimming pared 1 base from V and 0 bases from J, leaving 12 bases between. Germline V gene lookup returns CDR1 SGHVS and CDR2 FQNEAQ. This CDR3 contains 16 residues. This clone was detected once. This rearrangement joins TRBV7-8 to TRBJ1-1, with D perhaps TRBD1 (5 bases). This receptor was obtained from a woman in her thirties or forties with glioma. Some clones in this sample may be carry-over from other donors' samples. The input for sequencing was PBMCs, taken from a glioma patient treated with radiotherapy, temozolomide or both. This CDR3 is CASSLETVPVNTEAFF. For the CDR3, the DNA is TGTGCCAGCAGCTTAGAGACAGTGCCCGTGAACACTGAAGCTTTCTTT.